The next 7 T cell receptor beta chains were all read from a single sample in a study of cytomegalovirus exposure and HLA in healthy donors. PCR used 60 Vbeta primers and 13 Jbeta primers. Sequenced by immunoSEQ multiplex PCR; TCRdb stores in-frame clones only, minus some. The sample includes roughly 120,000 clones, around 82% of them seen just once. The material sequenced was PBMCs. These receptors were taken from a man aged 40-50 years in good health and CMV-seronegative.

The V and J genes are TRBV12-5 and TRBJ2-7; the match to TRBD1 covers 11 bases. Unmatched junction bases numbered 10, after V lost 6 bases and J lost 3 bases. Germline assignment: CDR1 LGHNT and CDR2 FRNRAP. The CDR3 totals 16 residues. This CDR3 is CASGGNPGQGVYEQYF. DNA for the CDR3: TGTGCTAGTGGGGGGAACCCGGGACAGGGGGTCTACGAGCAGTACTTC.

The rearrangement links TRBV7-8 to TRBJ2-5, with 11 positions matching TRBD2. Trimming cost V 5 bases and J 0 bases; bases outside gene matches: 14. This CDR3 has 19 residues. Germline CDR1 SGHVS, CDR2 FQNEAQ. The CDR3 loop is CASSPHSSGGVPYQETQYF. CDR3 bases: TGTGCCAGCAGCCCACATAGTAGCGGGGGGGTACCGTACCAAGAGACCCAGTACTTC.

V is TRBV28 and J is TRBJ2-7, with a weak D call TRBD2 (6 bases). From germline, CDR1 is MDHEN and CDR2 SYDVKM. This CDR3 region has 12 residues. The ends were cut back, 6 bases at V and 1 base at J, with 7 bases in the middle. The CDR3 sequence: CASSRGSYEQYF. The DNA for the CDR3 is TGTGCCAGCAGCCGGGGGTCCTACGAGCAGTACTTC.

The J gene is TRBJ2-7, the V gene TRBV7-2, with 9 bases fitting TRBD2. The V segment lost 5 bases and the J segment 4 bases; nucleotides outside the gene matches: 12. Germline CDR1 and CDR2: SGHTA and FQGNSA. This CDR3 is built from 16 residues. DNA of the CDR3: TGTGCCAGCAGCCCCCGGATTAGCGGGGGAAGATACGAGCAGTACTTC. This encodes CASSPRISGGRYEQYF.

This chain joins TRBV18 and TRBJ1-1; the match to TRBD1 covers 8 bases. The ends lost 6 bases at V and 4 bases at J; junction bases unmatched: 7. The CDR3 sequence is 14 residues long. Germline CDR1 and CDR2: KGHSH and LQKENI. The CDR3 region has the DNA TGTGCCAGCTCTTTAAATACAGGGGGCACTGAAGCTTTCTTT. It is translated as CASSLNTGGTEAFF.

This chain joins TRBV9 and TRBJ2-1, with 13 bases aligning to TRBD2. Trimming at V came to 4 bases and at J to 8 bases, leaving 9 bases not matched to a gene. Germline assignment: CDR1 SGDLS and CDR2 YYNGEE. There are 16 residues in the CDR3. CDR3 sequence reads: CASSPFGTSGAHEQFF. Written as DNA, the CDR3 is TGTGCCAGCAGCCCGTTCGGGACTAGCGGGGCCCATGAGCAGTTCTTC.

This chain links TRBV30 with TRBJ2-7, with 7 bases that match TRBD1. This CDR3 region has 14 residues. The V gene end was trimmed by 2 bases and the J gene end by 1 base; junction bases not matched to a gene: 5. The germline V gene has CDR1 GTSNPN and CDR2 SVGIG (reference sequence). CDR3: CAWSYTGESYEQYF. In DNA form, the CDR3 reads TGTGCCTGGAGTTATACAGGGGAATCCTACGAGCAGTACTTC. Looking up the rest from reference TRBV30 and TRBJ2-7 gives the full variable domain: SQTIHQWPATLVQPVGSPLSLECTVEGTSNPNLYWYRQAAGRGLQLLFYSVGIGQISSEVPQNLSASRPQDRQFILSSKKLLLSDSGFYLCAWSYTGESYEQYFGPGTRLTVT.